A few counts support the clone carrying this T cell receptor beta chain. The data were obtained in a study of T-cell memory formation after mild COVID-19. The germline V gene encodes CDR1 MNHEY and CDR2 SMNVEV (reference sequence). Trimming cost V 5 bases and J 6 bases, with 14 bases left between them. This CDR3 has 14 residues. MiXCR was run by TCRdb on the 5' RACE reads, yielding one entry per CDR3 protein. Of some 350,000 distinct CDR3 sequences detected, 15% to 20% appear once; the ten largest clones hold more than 20%. The receptor was derived from a young man who had mild COVID-19 (a few samples of this study predate the infection). Cell type and time point are not known. Sequencing used PBMCs or a T cell subset sorted from them (not recorded which). V and J are TRBV27 and TRBJ2-1; D unclear. The CDR3 here is CASSRGSTINEQFF. CDR3 DNA sequence: TGTGCCAGCAGTCGAGGTAGCACGATCAATGAGCAGTTCTTC.